What follows are 12 T cell receptor beta chains derived from one specimen sequenced in a study of blood T cell repertoires in COVID-19 (dated by TCRdb to the early 2020s). Libraries were made using the immunoSEQ multiplex PCR assay. TCRdb mirrors the immuneACCESS table, restricted to in-frame sequences. Some clones are absent from its copies; in checked studies, under half trace to an unresolved V gene, and the reason for the others is unknown. In this sample the table shows 250,000 to 350,000 clones, 70% to 90% of which occur a single time. The ten biggest clones cover 3.5% to 4.5% of the sample. The specimen was PBMCs or T cells enriched from blood (not recorded which). Receptors were obtained from a woman younger than 45 who had recovered from COVID-19.

This clone was observed a single time. This chain links TRBV5-6 with TRBJ2-2, with a weak D call TRBD2 (5 bases). The CDR3 is made up of 16 amino acids. Germline lookup yields CDR1 SGHDT and CDR2 YYEEEE. Trimming cost V 4 bases and J 5 bases, with 18 bases left between them. Here the CDR3 reads CASSHGLSSGTGELFF. CDR3 nucleotides: TGTGCCAGCAGCCACGGTCTCTCTTCGGGAACCGGGGAGCTGTTTTTT.

This clone turned up a few times. The chain combines TRBV3-1 (or the pseudogene TRBV3-2) with TRBJ2-7; possibly TRBD1 for D (5 bases). Germline loops: CDR1 LGHDT, CDR2 YNNKEL (reference sequence). V dropped 1 base and J dropped 3 bases, with 10 bases sitting between them. The CDR3 is 14 residues long. The CDR3 region is CASSQGQGVYEQYF. CDR3 nucleotide sequence: TGTGCCAGCAGCCAAGGCCAGGGTGTCTACGAGCAGTACTTC.

For the CDR3, the DNA is TGTGCCACTGCGGACAGGAACACTGAAGCTTTCTTT. Translating it yields CATADRNTEAFF. The chain recombines TRBV24-1 with TRBJ1-1; perhaps TRBD1 as D (6 bases). The germline gives CDR1 KGHDR, CDR2 SFDVKD. The length of the CDR3 is 12 residues. V was pared by 10 bases and J by 1 base, with 9 bases between.

This chain joins TRBV7-2 and TRBJ2-3; a weak D match, TRBD1 (6 bases). Germline-derived CDR1 and CDR2 are SGHTA and FQGNSA. Trimming shortened V by 5 bases and J by 4 bases, and 10 bases separated the two germline ends. The CDR3 consists of 13 residues. DNA of the CDR3: TGTGCCAGCAGCCTACAGGGATCAGATACGCAGTATTTT. This codes for CASSLQGSDTQYF.

The chain links TRBV15 to TRBJ2-1, with 7 nucleotides matching TRBD2. CDR1 and CDR2 (germline): LNHNV, YYDKDF (reference sequence). CDR3 length equals 17 residues. Trimming at V came to 5 bases and at J to 0 bases, leaving 10 bases not matched to a gene. The CDR3 is CATSGGGRSSSYNEQFF. In DNA, the CDR3 is TGTGCCACCAGCGGAGGCGGGAGATCCTCCTCCTACAATGAGCAGTTCTTC.

This rearrangement joins TRBV28 to TRBJ1-1; TRBD1 is a possible D gene (6 bases). This CDR3 region has 14 residues. Trimming left V 6 bases short and J 3 bases short, with 14 bases between. CDR1 is MDHEN, CDR2 SYDVKM, per germline. This CDR3 reads CASRPPGGHTEAFF. As DNA, the CDR3 is TGTGCCAGCAGACCCCCGGGGGGGCACACTGAAGCTTTCTTT.

The rearrangement joins TRBV28 to TRBJ1-2; 7 bases are shared with TRBD1. Trimming took 2 bases from V and 1 from J; bases not matched to a gene: 16. Germline lookup yields CDR1 MDHEN and CDR2 SYDVKM. The CDR3 totals 19 residues. The CDR3 coding sequence is TGTGCCAGCAGTTTAATTGTTTTAAGGGGGCCTCCGGGTAACTATGGCTACACCTTC. Translated, it gives CASSLIVLRGPPGNYGYTF.

This clone occurred a few times. The chain recombines TRBV5-1 with TRBJ2-5, with 7 bases matching TRBD1. The CDR3 has 13 amino acids. The V gene's germline CDR1 is SGHRS and CDR2 YFSETQ. After removal of 7 bases from V and 7 bases from J, the junction contained 10 bases not matched to a gene. CDR3 nucleotide sequence: TGCGCCAGCGGGACAGAGGCTTGGGGGACCCAGTACTTC. This codes for CASGTEAWGTQYF.

The chain carries TRBV5-1 and TRBJ1-5; D is possibly TRBD1 (5 bases). Trimming took 0 bases from V and 7 from J, leaving 14 bases between them. This CDR3 spans 15 amino acids. Germline CDR1 reads SGHRS; CDR2 reads YFSETQ. CDR3 sequence (DNA): TGCGCCAGCAGCTTGGTGGTCAGGGCAACCCAGCCCCAGCATTTT. It specifies CASSLVVRATQPQHF.

The chain employs TRBV2 and TRBJ2-7, with a tentative D call TRBD2 (7 bases). Germline assignment: CDR1 SNHLY and CDR2 FYNNEI. The CDR3 is 16 residues long. V was clipped by 7 bases and J by 0 bases, with 19 bases between them. The CDR3 nucleotides are TGTGCCAGCAAGCAGGGGACTACAGTGAGCTCCTACGAGCAGTACTTC. Translating gives CASKQGTTVSSYEQYF.

The chain links TRBV7-9 to TRBJ1-2, with D uncertain. CDR3 length: 16 amino acids. The V end lost 5 bases, the J end lost 5 bases, and 21 bases lay between the germline ends. The germline gives CDR1 SEHNR, CDR2 FQNEAQ (reference sequence). CDR3 amino acids: CASSSDIDGGSYGYTF. The CDR3 DNA reads TGTGCCAGCAGCAGCGACATTGACGGAGGCTCGTATGGCTACACCTTC.

V is TRBV28 and J is TRBJ2-5, with D possibly being TRBD1 (5 bases). Germline V CDR1 and CDR2: MDHEN, SYDVKM. This CDR3 comprises 18 residues. The germline V and J ends were trimmed by 4 bases and 7 bases, with 28 bases remaining between them. In DNA, the CDR3 is TGTGCCAGCAGTTCCCAGGATAGGGGCAGGGCTACCCCATCGACCCAGTACTTC. This codes for CASSSQDRGRATPSTQYF. Together with reference TRBV28 and TRBJ2-5, the CDR3 gives the full variable domain: DVKVTQSSRYLVKRTGEKVFLECVQDMDHENMFWYRQDPGLGLRLIYFSYDVKMKEKGDIPEGYSVSREKKERFSLILESASTNQTSMYLCASSSQDRGRATPSTQYFGPGTRLLVL.